This TCR beta chain was identified in a study of shared clonotypes between healthy human individuals. Regarding the study as a whole: The sharing of 4.5% to 6.5% of naive CD4 clonotypes was seen across a few donors. When compared with the clonotypes that were shared by all four sorted-subset donors, the non-shared clonotypes turned out to have lower generation probabilities.

Sequencing was performed with immunoSEQ multiplex PCR; in TCRdb, only in-frame clones are kept and a portion is missing. The sample consists of a few hundred thousand clones, roughly 84% of them appearing once. Concerning this clone itself: The antigen is not known.

Per the germline V gene, CDR1 is MGHRA and CDR2 is YSYEKL. The CDR3 is 14 residues long. V was cut by 0 bases and J by 6 bases, with 12 bases left in between. The sequencing sample was made of memory CD8+ T cells sorted from blood. The subset is: CD45RO+ cells pooled with CCR7-negative TemRA cells. The sequence derives from a man between 18 and 35 years old in good health. The chain recombines TRBV4-1 with TRBJ2-7; no firm D call. The DNA of the CDR3 is TGCGCCAGCAGCCAAGAGGACGAACTGGGCGAGCAGTACTTC. This codes for CASSQEDELGEQYF.